Listed below are T cell receptor beta chains from one sample, sequenced in a study of cytomegalovirus exposure and HLA in healthy donors. The protocol was immunoSEQ multiplex PCR, while the TCRdb copy is restricted to in-frame clones and leaves out a portion. This sample has fewer than 150,000 clones; 88% occur once, and the top ten carry 7.9%. Sequencing was done on a sample of PBMCs. The receptors derive from a woman aged 18-30 years in good health and CMV-seropositive. CDR3s include the opening cysteine and the closing phenylalanine or tryptophan. A D gene is named only where the DNA matches it firmly. Clone size, where shown, is once, few, many, or a class for clones that have expanded.

J gene: TRBJ2-4; V gene: TRBV4-1; CDR3 length: 15; clone size: .; D gene: TRBD2; CDR3 DNA: TGCGCCAGCAGCCACCAACTAGCGCTGGGGGACATTCAGTACTTC; CDR3 protein: CASSHQLALGDIQYF
J gene: TRBJ1-4; V gene: TRBV9; CDR3 length: 13; clone size: .; D gene: TRBD1; CDR3 DNA: TGTGCCAGCGGGGGGACAGGAGGTGAAAAACTGTTTTTT; CDR3 protein: CASGGTGGEKLFF
J gene: TRBJ2-3; V gene: TRBV6-1; CDR3 length: 13; clone size: .; D gene: .; CDR3 DNA: TGTGCCAACCCGTTGGGGGCCACAGATACGCAGTATTTT; CDR3 protein: CANPLGATDTQYF
J gene: TRBJ1-5; V gene: TRBV2; CDR3 length: 15; clone size: .; D gene: TRBD1; CDR3 DNA: TGTGCCAGCAGTGAAGACAGGGGAAGCAATCAGCCCCAGCATTTT; CDR3 protein: CASSEDRGSNQPQHF
J gene: TRBJ2-7; V gene: TRBV11-1; CDR3 length: 15; clone size: .; D gene: TRBD1; CDR3 DNA: TGTGCCAGCAGCACCCGGGACAGGGTTGCCCCTGAGCAGTACTTC; CDR3 protein: CASSTRDRVAPEQYF
J gene: TRBJ2-3; V gene: TRBV19; CDR3 length: 15; clone size: .; D gene: TRBD2; CDR3 DNA: TGTGCCAGTGAGAACGGGGGGACTTCCACAGATACGCAGTATTTT; CDR3 protein: CASENGGTSTDTQYF
J gene: TRBJ2-1; V gene: TRBV28; CDR3 length: 12; clone size: .; D gene: .; CDR3 DNA: TGTGCAGGGGGAGTCTCCTACAATGAGCAGTTCTTC; CDR3 protein: CAGGVSYNEQFF
J gene: TRBJ2-7; V gene: TRBV29-1; CDR3 length: 12; clone size: .; D gene: TRBD2; CDR3 DNA: TGCAGCGGGGGCGGGGGGCTGAACGAGCAGTACTTC; CDR3 protein: CSGGGGLNEQYF
J gene: TRBJ2-3; V gene: TRBV28; CDR3 length: 14; clone size: once; D gene: TRBD2; CDR3 DNA: TGTGCCAGTAGAACTAGCGGGGGGTTAGGTACGCAGTATTTT; CDR3 protein: CASRTSGGLGTQYF
J gene: TRBJ1-1; V gene: TRBV2; CDR3 length: 19; clone size: once; D gene: TRBD1; CDR3 DNA: TGTGCCAGCAGTGCATCACAGGGGAAGGGCCGGCCGCGGTACACTGAAGCTTTCTTT; CDR3 protein: CASSASQGKGRPRYTEAFF
J gene: TRBJ2-7; V gene: TRBV7-6; CDR3 length: 16; clone size: .; D gene: TRBD1; CDR3 DNA: TGTGCCAGCAGCTTAAATCTAGGACAGGGACAGAACGAGCAGTACTTC; CDR3 protein: CASSLNLGQGQNEQYF
J gene: TRBJ2-1; V gene: TRBV5-1; CDR3 length: 14; clone size: .; D gene: TRBD2; CDR3 DNA: TGCGCCAGCAGCTTGTCTAGCGGGAGGTCTGAGCAGTTCTTC; CDR3 protein: CASSLSSGRSEQFF
J gene: TRBJ1-1; V gene: TRBV19; CDR3 length: 17; clone size: .; D gene: TRBD1; CDR3 DNA: TGTGCCAGTAGTATATCCAGGGGGCGGTCGGTCTCCCCTGAAGCTTTCTTT; CDR3 protein: CASSISRGRSVSPEAFF
J gene: TRBJ1-6; V gene: TRBV30; CDR3 length: 13; clone size: .; D gene: TRBD1; CDR3 DNA: TGTGCCTGGAATGAGGGGGCTAGGTCACCCCTCCACTTT; CDR3 protein: CAWNEGARSPLHF
J gene: TRBJ1-5; V gene: TRBV10-3; CDR3 length: 13; clone size: few; D gene: .; CDR3 DNA: TGTGCCATCAGTGAATCGGTATTAGAGCCCCAGCATTTT; CDR3 protein: CAISESVLEPQHF
J gene: TRBJ1-1; V gene: TRBV15; CDR3 length: 14; clone size: once; D gene: .; CDR3 DNA: TGTGCCACCAGCCCCATGGAGGGCGGCACTGAAGCTTTCTTT; CDR3 protein: CATSPMEGGTEAFF
J gene: TRBJ2-7; V gene: TRBV11-2; CDR3 length: 15; clone size: .; D gene: .; CDR3 DNA: TGTGCCAGCAGCTTGCAGGAGGGGAACTATTACGAGCAGTACTTC; CDR3 protein: CASSLQEGNYYEQYF
J gene: TRBJ1-6; V gene: TRBV5-4; CDR3 length: 13; clone size: .; D gene: TRBD1; CDR3 DNA: TGTGCCAGCAACATGGAGGGGGCCTCACCCCTCCACTTT; CDR3 protein: CASNMEGASPLHF
J gene: TRBJ2-7; V gene: TRBV11-2; CDR3 length: 17; clone size: .; D gene: TRBD2; CDR3 DNA: TGTGCCAGCAGCTCGCGAGATACTAGCGGGAGGTTGTACGAGCAGTACTTC; CDR3 protein: CASSSRDTSGRLYEQYF
J gene: TRBJ2-1; V gene: TRBV6-1; CDR3 length: 14; clone size: .; D gene: TRBD2; CDR3 DNA: TGTGCCAGCAGTGGGCAGCGGGGGGGCAATGAGCAGTTCTTC; CDR3 protein: CASSGQRGGNEQFF
J gene: TRBJ2-7; V gene: TRBV18; CDR3 length: 13; clone size: .; D gene: TRBD1; CDR3 DNA: TGTGCCAGCTCACGAGGACAGGGGAGGGAGCAGTACTTC; CDR3 protein: CASSRGQGREQYF
J gene: TRBJ2-7; V gene: TRBV6-5; CDR3 length: 15; clone size: .; D gene: TRBD2; CDR3 DNA: TGTGCCAGCAGCCTAAGGGCGGGGGGCCCCTACGAGCAGTACTTC; CDR3 protein: CASSLRAGGPYEQYF
J gene: TRBJ2-5; V gene: TRBV5-4; CDR3 length: 13; clone size: .; D gene: .; CDR3 DNA: TGTGCCAGCAGCCCGGCGGGGTGGGAGACCCAGTACTTC; CDR3 protein: CASSPAGWETQYF
J gene: TRBJ1-1; V gene: TRBV7-6; CDR3 length: 13; clone size: .; D gene: .; CDR3 DNA: TGTGCCAGCGCCGGACAGTTGAACACTGAAGCTTTCTTT; CDR3 protein: CASAGQLNTEAFF
J gene: TRBJ1-2; V gene: TRBV6-5; CDR3 length: 14; clone size: .; D gene: .; CDR3 DNA: TGTGCCAGCAGTTACGGTACAGGGAATAGCGGCTACACCTTC; CDR3 protein: CASSYGTGNSGYTF
J gene: TRBJ2-3; V gene: TRBV4-1; CDR3 length: 16; clone size: .; D gene: .; CDR3 DNA: TGCGCCAGCAGCCACCCGAGGGAAGGAAGCACAGATACGCAGTATTTT; CDR3 protein: CASSHPREGSTDTQYF
J gene: TRBJ2-1; V gene: TRBV2; CDR3 length: 11; clone size: .; D gene: .; CDR3 DNA: TGTGCCAGCAGTATGTTAGGAGGCGAGTTCTTC; CDR3 protein: CASSMLGGEFF
J gene: TRBJ2-1; V gene: TRBV30; CDR3 length: 14; clone size: .; D gene: .; CDR3 DNA: TGTGCCTGGAGGCTTCGAGGCTCCTACAATGAGCAGTTCTTC; CDR3 protein: CAWRLRGSYNEQFF
J gene: TRBJ2-7; V gene: TRBV5-1; CDR3 length: 13; clone size: few; D gene: .; CDR3 DNA: TGCGCCAGCGGGCTGTCGGGAGCCTACGAGCAGTACTTC; CDR3 protein: CASGLSGAYEQYF
J gene: TRBJ1-3; V gene: TRBV30; CDR3 length: 12; clone size: .; D gene: .; CDR3 DNA: TGTGCCTGGAGACCGGCTGGAAACACCATATATTTT; CDR3 protein: CAWRPAGNTIYF
J gene: TRBJ1-6; V gene: TRBV28; CDR3 length: 14; clone size: few; D gene: TRBD1; CDR3 DNA: TGTGCCAGCAGCCCAGGACAGGGGGCTTCACCCCTCCACTTT; CDR3 protein: CASSPGQGASPLHF
J gene: TRBJ1-2; V gene: TRBV29-1; CDR3 length: 12; clone size: .; D gene: .; CDR3 DNA: TGCAGCGTTGAATCTGGAGTCTATGGCTACACCTTC; CDR3 protein: CSVESGVYGYTF
J gene: TRBJ1-1; V gene: TRBV6-6; CDR3 length: 15; clone size: .; D gene: TRBD1; CDR3 DNA: TGTGCCAGCTCAAACGGACAGGGAGGGAACACTGAAGCTTTCTTT; CDR3 protein: CASSNGQGGNTEAFF
J gene: TRBJ2-7; V gene: TRBV7-3; CDR3 length: 13; clone size: .; D gene: .; CDR3 DNA: TGTGCCAGCAGCTTAAAAGTTCGGGACGAGCAGTACTTC; CDR3 protein: CASSLKVRDEQYF
J gene: TRBJ1-4; V gene: TRBV27; CDR3 length: 16; clone size: .; D gene: TRBD1; CDR3 DNA: TGTGCCAGCAGTTTCACAGGGGGCGTAATGTATGAAAAACTGTTTTTT; CDR3 protein: CASSFTGGVMYEKLFF
J gene: TRBJ1-2; V gene: TRBV5-6; CDR3 length: 17; clone size: .; D gene: .; CDR3 DNA: TGTGCCAGCACCAATCGACCGGCAGGGGCCAAGAGGGATGGCTACACCTTC; CDR3 protein: CASTNRPAGAKRDGYTF
J gene: TRBJ2-5; V gene: TRBV6-5; CDR3 length: 16; clone size: .; D gene: TRBD1; CDR3 DNA: TGTGCCAGCAGTTACTCGGTGACAGGGGGCTTGGAGACCCAGTACTTC; CDR3 protein: CASSYSVTGGLETQYF
J gene: TRBJ2-3; V gene: TRBV7-8; CDR3 length: 15; clone size: .; D gene: TRBD2; CDR3 DNA: TGTGCCAGCAGCTTAGGCGGGAGTTACACAGATACGCAGTATTTT; CDR3 protein: CASSLGGSYTDTQYF
J gene: TRBJ1-3; V gene: TRBV5-1; CDR3 length: 17; clone size: .; D gene: .; CDR3 DNA: TGCGCCAGCAGCTTGGCTGCAGGGGTTTTCTCTGGAAACACCATATATTTT; CDR3 protein: CASSLAAGVFSGNTIYF
J gene: TRBJ2-1; V gene: TRBV4-2; CDR3 length: 18; clone size: .; D gene: TRBD2; CDR3 DNA: TGTGCCAGCAGCCCGGCGGGGCTAGCGGCGGGGGGGCGCCATGAGCAGTTCTTC; CDR3 protein: CASSPAGLAAGGRHEQFF
J gene: TRBJ2-2; V gene: TRBV2; CDR3 length: 15; clone size: .; D gene: .; CDR3 DNA: TGTGCCAGCAGTGAGATGCTAGGTCGGGTCGGGGAGCTGTTTTTT; CDR3 protein: CASSEMLGRVGELFF
J gene: TRBJ2-7; V gene: TRBV25-1; CDR3 length: 14; clone size: .; D gene: .; CDR3 DNA: TGTGCCAGCACCATACTAGCTACCACCGACGAGCAGTACTTC; CDR3 protein: CASTILATTDEQYF